This T cell receptor (beta chain) was captured in a study of T cell clonality in common variable immunodeficiency. Study findings and constraints: Common variable immunodeficiency TCR beta sequences reportedly had fewer deletions and N-nucleotide insertions.

V was pared by 3 bases and J by 2 bases, with 14 bases between. Germline assignment: CDR1 DFQATT and CDR2 SNEGSKA (reference sequence). The CDR3 runs 14 residues. In its sample, this clone was seen many times. Its antigen is unknown. The CDR3 is cut off 3 residues early in the read; its end comes from the germline J gene. Only in-frame clones appear in the TCRdb table, and some are missing; sequencing was by immunoSEQ multiplex PCR. The table lists around 50,000 clones, with no singletons. The receptor comes from a person between 18 and 70 years old in good health. The chain recombines TRBV20-1 with TRBJ2-7; D is tentatively TRBD1 or TRBD2 (5 bases each). Material: peripheral blood mononuclear cells. The sequenced part of the CDR3 DNA is TGCAGTGCTAGTATAGCAGGGAGAGCCTACGAG. It codes for CSASIAGRAYE. The whole CDR3 sequence is CSASIAGRAYEQYF.